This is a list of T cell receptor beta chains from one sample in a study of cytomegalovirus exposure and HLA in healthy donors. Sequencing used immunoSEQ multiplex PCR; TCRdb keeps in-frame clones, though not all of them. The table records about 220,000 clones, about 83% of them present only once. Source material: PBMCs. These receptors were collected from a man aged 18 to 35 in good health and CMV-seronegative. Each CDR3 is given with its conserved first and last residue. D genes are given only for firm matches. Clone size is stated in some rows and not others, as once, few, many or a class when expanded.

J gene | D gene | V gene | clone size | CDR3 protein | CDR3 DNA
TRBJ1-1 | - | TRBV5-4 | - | CASSFEGPRSTEAFF | TGTGCCAGCAGCTTTGAGGGCCCTAGAAGTACTGAAGCTTTCTTT
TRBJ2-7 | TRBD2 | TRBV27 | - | CASSLSPSGVSYEQYF | TGTGCCAGCAGTTTAAGTCCTAGCGGGGTCTCCTACGAGCAGTACTTC
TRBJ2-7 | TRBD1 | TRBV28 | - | CASSPTGLEQYF | TGTGCCAGCAGTCCGACAGGGCTCGAGCAGTACTTC
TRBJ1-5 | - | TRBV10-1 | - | CASSGQSQHF | TGCGCCAGCAGTGGGCAGTCCCAGCATTTT
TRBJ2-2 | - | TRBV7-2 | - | CASSQIVGGLELFF | TGTGCCAGCAGCCAAATCGTCGGGGGATTGGAGCTGTTTTTT
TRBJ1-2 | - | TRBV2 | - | CASSESGYGYTF | TGTGCCAGCAGTGAGTCGGGGTATGGCTACACCTTC
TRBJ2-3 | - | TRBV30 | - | CAWSHGQSTDTQYF | TGTGCCTGGAGTCACGGACAGAGCACAGATACGCAGTATTTT
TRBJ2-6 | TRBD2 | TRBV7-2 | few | CATLKAGGLGVLTF | TGTGCCACCCTCAAAGCGGGGGGCCTGGGGGTCCTGACTTTC
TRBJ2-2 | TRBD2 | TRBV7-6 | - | CASSLAAGTGELFF | TGTGCCAGCAGCTTGGCAGCGGGGACCGGGGAGCTGTTTTTT
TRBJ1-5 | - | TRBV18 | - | CASSLTERSRGQPQHF | TGTGCCAGCTCACTCACGGAGAGGTCTCGTGGTCAGCCCCAGCATTTT
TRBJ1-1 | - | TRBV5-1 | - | CASSGQPMNTEAFF | TGCGCCAGCAGCGGACAACCTATGAACACTGAAGCTTTCTTT
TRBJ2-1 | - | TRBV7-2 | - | CASSLEGGIFYNEQFF | TGTGCCAGCAGTTTGGAGGGAGGAATTTTTTACAATGAGCAGTTCTTC
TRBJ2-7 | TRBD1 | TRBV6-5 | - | CASSYKQGIGYEQYF | TGTGCCAGCAGTTACAAACAGGGGATTGGTTACGAGCAGTACTTC
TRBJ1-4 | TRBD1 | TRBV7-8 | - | CASSRGTANEKLFF | TGTGCCAGCAGCCGAGGGACAGCAAATGAAAAACTGTTTTTT
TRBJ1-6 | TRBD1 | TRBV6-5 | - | CASSLRQGTSPLHF | TGTGCCAGCAGCCTTAGACAGGGTACTTCACCCCTCCACTTT
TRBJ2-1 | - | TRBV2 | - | CASRRRFRDYEQFF | TGTGCCAGCCGACGAAGGTTCAGGGACTATGAGCAGTTCTTC
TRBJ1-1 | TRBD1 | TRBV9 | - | CASSVEEGGRTEAFF | TGTGCCAGCAGCGTAGAGGAAGGGGGCAGGACTGAAGCTTTCTTT
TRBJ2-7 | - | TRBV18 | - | CASSLGGTTYEQYF | TGTGCCAGCTCACTAGGCGGGACCACATACGAGCAGTACTTC
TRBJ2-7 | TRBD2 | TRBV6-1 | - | CASSLLAGAREQYF | TGTGCCAGCAGTTTACTAGCGGGAGCTCGGGAGCAGTACTTC
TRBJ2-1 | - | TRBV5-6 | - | CASSEYDRRDNEQFF | TGTGCCAGCAGTGAGTACGACAGGCGAGACAATGAGCAGTTCTTC
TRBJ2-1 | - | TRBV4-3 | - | CASSHRGGSYNEQFF | TGCGCCAGCAGCCACAGGGGTGGCTCCTACAATGAGCAGTTCTTC
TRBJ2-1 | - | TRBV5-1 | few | CASSLTGNEQFF | TGCGCCAGCAGCTTGACGGGAAATGAGCAGTTCTTC
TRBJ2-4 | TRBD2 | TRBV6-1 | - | CASSGTRIAKNIQYF | TGTGCCAGCAGCGGGACTAGAATAGCCAAAAACATTCAGTACTTC
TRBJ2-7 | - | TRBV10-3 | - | CAISESMREREQYF | TGTGCCATCAGTGAGTCAATGAGGGAGCGTGAGCAGTACTTC
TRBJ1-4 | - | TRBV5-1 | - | CASREDGVNEKLFF | TGCGCCAGCAGGGAGGACGGAGTAAATGAAAAACTGTTTTTT
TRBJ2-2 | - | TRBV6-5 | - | CASSYAFGTGELFF | TGTGCCAGCAGTTACGCGTTCGGCACCGGGGAGCTGTTTTTT
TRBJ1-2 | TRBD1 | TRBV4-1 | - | CASSQGDRANYGYTF | TGCGCCAGCAGCCAGGGGGACAGAGCTAACTATGGCTACACCTTC
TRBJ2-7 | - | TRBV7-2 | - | CASSLDRPLISYEQYF | TGTGCCAGCAGCTTAGACCGTCCCCTAATCTCCTACGAGCAGTACTTC
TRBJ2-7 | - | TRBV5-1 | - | CASSAGGLEQYF | TGCGCCAGCAGCGCCGGTGGTCTGGAGCAGTACTTC
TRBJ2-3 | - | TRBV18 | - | CASSPSSRGNTDTQYF | TGTGCCAGCTCACCGAGTTCGCGGGGTAACACAGATACGCAGTATTTT
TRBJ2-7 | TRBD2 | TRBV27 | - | CASSFASGGSYEQYF | TGTGCCAGCAGTTTCGCTAGCGGGGGCTCCTACGAGCAGTACTTC
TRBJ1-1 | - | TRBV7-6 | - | CASSSLSGTLNTEAFF | TGTGCCAGCAGCTCTCTTTCCGGGACACTGAACACTGAAGCTTTCTTT
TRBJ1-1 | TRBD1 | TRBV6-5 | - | CASSYDYRGVNTEAFF | TGTGCCAGCAGTTACGATTACAGGGGCGTGAACACTGAAGCTTTCTTT
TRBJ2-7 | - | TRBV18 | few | CASSLTGGEQYF | TGTGCCAGCTCACTTACAGGTGGCGAGCAGTACTTC
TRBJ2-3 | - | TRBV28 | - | CASSPPLVPTTDTQYF | TGTGCCAGCAGTCCGCCACTAGTTCCTACCACAGATACGCAGTATTTT
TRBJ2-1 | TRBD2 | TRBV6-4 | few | CASSTSGVGNEQFF | TGTGCCAGCAGCACTAGCGGGGTTGGTAATGAGCAGTTCTTC
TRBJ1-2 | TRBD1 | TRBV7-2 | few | CASSLMLGQGYGYTF | TGTGCCAGCAGCTTAATGTTAGGACAGGGCTATGGCTACACCTTC
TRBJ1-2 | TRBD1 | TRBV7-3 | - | CASSPGTGSYGYTF | TGTGCCAGCAGCCCAGGGACAGGCAGCTATGGCTACACCTTC
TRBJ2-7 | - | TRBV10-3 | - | CASRGVNYEQYF | TGTGCCTCCAGGGGGGTCAACTACGAGCAGTACTTC
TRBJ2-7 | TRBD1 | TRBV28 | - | CASSRGTGGHEQYF | TGTGCCAGCAGTCGAGGGACAGGGGGCCACGAGCAGTACTTC
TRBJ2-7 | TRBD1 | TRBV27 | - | CASSWGQGFYEQYF | TGTGCCAGCAGCTGGGGACAGGGCTTCTACGAGCAGTACTTC
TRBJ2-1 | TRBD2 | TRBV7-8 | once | CASSLSGGAPRSNEQFF | TGTGCCAGCAGCTTATCCGGGGGGGCTCCTCGGTCCAATGAGCAGTTCTTC
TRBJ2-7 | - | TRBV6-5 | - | CASSYSETVDQYF | TGTGCCAGCAGTTACTCGGAGACTGTTGATCAGTACTTC
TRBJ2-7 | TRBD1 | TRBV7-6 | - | CASSPRTGPYEQYF | TGTGCCAGCAGCCCCAGGACAGGCCCCTACGAGCAGTACTTC
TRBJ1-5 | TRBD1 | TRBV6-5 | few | CASTRGPNQPQHF | TGTGCCAGCACCAGGGGGCCGAATCAGCCCCAGCATTTT